A single TCR beta chain is shown here with its context. Its antigen is unknown. These data are taken from a study of cytomegalovirus exposure and HLA in healthy donors. The PCR used 60 Vbeta and 13 Jbeta primers. Profiled with immunoSEQ multiplex PCR; TCRdb holds only in-frame clones, not every one. The sample includes over 75,000 clones, roughly 79% of them seen just once. Broader study findings: Available immune exposure information covered CMV serostatus only.

V lost 4 bases, J lost 8 bases, and 4 bases stayed unmatched. From germline, CDR1 is SQVTM and CDR2 ANQGSEA. The CDR3 contains 12 residues. This sequence was found in a female donor in good health and CMV-seronegative. This chain uses TRBV29-1 with TRBJ1-2, with 10 bases fitting TRBD1. What was sequenced was PBMCs. The CDR3 loop reads CSVGQGARGYTF. In DNA, the CDR3 is TGCAGCGTTGGACAGGGGGCGCGGGGCTACACCTTC.